The sequence of this TCR beta chain was determined in a study of blood T cell repertoires in COVID-19. Original data processing: Researchers report that nucleated cell counts were estimated from reference gene primer amplification. This table comes from immunoSEQ multiplex PCR, and its TCRdb copy is limited to in-frame clones, with some not included. That table is the source of V, J and clone size, and D and trimming were worked out from the DNA. Of under 200,000 clones listed, 86% are singletons. The CDR3 runs to 14 residues. Trimming stripped 2 bases from V and 6 bases from J, with 11 bases between. CDR1 and CDR2 from the germline V gene are SGHAT and FQNNGV.

Sequences were obtained from peripheral blood. The TCR comes from a man in his fifties with active or convalescent COVID-19. V usage is TRBV11-2 and J usage is TRBJ2-1; D unclear. The CDR3 nucleotides read TGTGCCAGCAGCTTAATGAACATACCCAATGAGCAGTTCTTC. Protein: CASSLMNIPNEQFF.